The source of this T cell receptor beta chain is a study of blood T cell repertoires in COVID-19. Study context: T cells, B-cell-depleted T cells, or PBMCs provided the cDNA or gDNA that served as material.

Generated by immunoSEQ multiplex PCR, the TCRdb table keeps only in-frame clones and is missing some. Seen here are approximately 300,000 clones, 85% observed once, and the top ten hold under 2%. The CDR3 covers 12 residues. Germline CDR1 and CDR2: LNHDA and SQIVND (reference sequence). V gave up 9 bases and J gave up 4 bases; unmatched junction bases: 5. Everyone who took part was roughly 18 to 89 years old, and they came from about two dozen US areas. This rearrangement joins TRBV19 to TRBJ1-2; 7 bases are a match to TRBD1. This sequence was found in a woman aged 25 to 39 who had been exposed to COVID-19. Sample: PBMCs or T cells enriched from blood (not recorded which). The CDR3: CASIGTAYGYTF. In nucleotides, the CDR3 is TGTGCCAGCATCGGGACAGCCTATGGCTACACCTTC.